The clone carrying this T cell receptor beta chain was recorded once. The data stem from a study of blood T cell repertoires in COVID-19. Original data processing: Reference gene primer amplification gave nucleated cell count estimates. Produced via immunoSEQ multiplex PCR; TCRdb's table is partial and in-frame only. V and J calls and clone size are those listed in that table; D and trimming were worked out from the DNA. The data show around 30,000 clones, approximately 77% seen once. The CDR3 loop spans 15 amino acids. Looked up from germline, CDR1 is MGHRA and CDR2 is YSYEKL. V gave up 3 bases and J gave up 8 bases; unmatched junction bases: 12.

The source material was peripheral blood. The rearrangement links TRBV4-1 to TRBJ1-2, with 7 bases identical to TRBD1. The receptor's source is a human donor in a cohort sampled during active COVID-19. The CDR3 nucleotides read TGCGCCAGCAGCCATTCCGACAGGGAAAGAGGCGGCTACACCTTC. Protein: CASSHSDRERGGYTF.